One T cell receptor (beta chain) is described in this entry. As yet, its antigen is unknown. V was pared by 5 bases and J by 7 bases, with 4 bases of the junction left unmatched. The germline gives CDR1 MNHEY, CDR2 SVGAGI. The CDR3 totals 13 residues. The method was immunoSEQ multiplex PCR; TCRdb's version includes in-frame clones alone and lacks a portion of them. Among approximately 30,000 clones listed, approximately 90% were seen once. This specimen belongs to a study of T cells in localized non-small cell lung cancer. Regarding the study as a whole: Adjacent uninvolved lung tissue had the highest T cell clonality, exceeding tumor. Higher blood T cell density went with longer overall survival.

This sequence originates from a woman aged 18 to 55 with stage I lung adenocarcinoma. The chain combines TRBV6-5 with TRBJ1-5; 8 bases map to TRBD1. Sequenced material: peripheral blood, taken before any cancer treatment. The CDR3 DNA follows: TGTGCCAGCAGTCAGACAGGGGAACAGCCCCAGCATTTT. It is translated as CASSQTGEQPQHF.